Below, one T cell receptor beta chain is given with its context. One end of the junction varies from germline; a read error may be responsible. In Seattle, patients joined the study during active infection and were tracked longitudinally. This specimen belongs to a study of blood T cell repertoires in COVID-19. Looking at the study overall: COVID-19 samples from acute and convalescent phases originated in the United States, Italy and Spain. The analysed material was cDNA or gDNA that came from T cells, B-cell-depleted T cells, or PBMCs.

Per the study methods: Cell counts per sample came from amplifying reference gene primers. The repertoire was sequenced with immunoSEQ multiplex PCR; TCRdb's copy has only in-frame clones and lacks some. Clone size and the V and J calls come from that table; the DNA yielded D and trimming. Here the sample spans fewer than 350,000 clones, 88% being singletons. Per germline, CDR1 SGHRS and CDR2 YFSETQ. The CDR3 spans 14 residues. The chain recombines TRBV5-1 with TRBJ2-3; the match to TRBD1 covers 7 bases. The sequenced material came from peripheral blood. The sequence came from a woman in her 30s with COVID-19, enrolled during active disease. CDR3 in DNA: TGCGCCAGCAGCTTGGTTTCGACAGGGTCCTCTCCGGTTTTT. Residues: CASSLVSTGSSPVF.